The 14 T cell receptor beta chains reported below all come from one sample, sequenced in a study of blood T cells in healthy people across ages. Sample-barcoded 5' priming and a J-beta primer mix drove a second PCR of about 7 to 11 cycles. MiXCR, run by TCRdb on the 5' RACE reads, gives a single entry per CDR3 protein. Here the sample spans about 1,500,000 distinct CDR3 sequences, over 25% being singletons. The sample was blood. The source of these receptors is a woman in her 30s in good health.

DNA of the CDR3: TGTGCCAGCAGCCCCCCGCAGGGGCGAAATCAGCCCCAGCATTTT. Encoded protein: CASSPPQGRNQPQHF. The rearrangement links TRBV6-2 or TRBV6-3 to TRBJ1-5; possible D gene TRBD1, 6 bases. Germline V CDR1 and CDR2: MNHEY, SVGEGT. There are 15 residues in the CDR3. V lost 6 bases and J 4 bases, leaving 16 bases between the germline ends.

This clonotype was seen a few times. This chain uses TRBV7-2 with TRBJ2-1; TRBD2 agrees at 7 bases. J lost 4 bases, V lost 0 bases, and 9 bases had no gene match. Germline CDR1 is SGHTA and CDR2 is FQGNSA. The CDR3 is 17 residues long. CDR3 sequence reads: CASSLALLTRGYNEQFF. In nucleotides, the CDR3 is TGTGCCAGCAGCTTAGCGCTCCTTACGCGGGGGTACAATGAGCAGTTCTTC.

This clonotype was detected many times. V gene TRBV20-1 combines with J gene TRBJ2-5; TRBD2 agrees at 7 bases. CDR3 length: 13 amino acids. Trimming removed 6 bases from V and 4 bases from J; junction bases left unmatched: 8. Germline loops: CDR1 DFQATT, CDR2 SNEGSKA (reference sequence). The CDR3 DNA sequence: TGCAGTGCCCCTTGGCCTAGCGGAGAGACCCAGTACTTC. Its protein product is CSAPWPSGETQYF.

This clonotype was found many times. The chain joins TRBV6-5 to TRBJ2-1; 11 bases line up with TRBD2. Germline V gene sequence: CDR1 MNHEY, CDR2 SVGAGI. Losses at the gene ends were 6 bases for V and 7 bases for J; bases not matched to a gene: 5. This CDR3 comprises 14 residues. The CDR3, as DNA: TGTGCCAGCAGCCTCTCTAGCGGGGGGAATGAGCAGTTCTTC. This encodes CASSLSSGGNEQFF.

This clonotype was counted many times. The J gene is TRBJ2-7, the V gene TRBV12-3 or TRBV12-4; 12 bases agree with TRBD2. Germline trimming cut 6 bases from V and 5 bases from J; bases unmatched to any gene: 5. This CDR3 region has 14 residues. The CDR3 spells CASSRLAGDHEQYF. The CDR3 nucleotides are TGTGCCAGCAGCCGACTAGCGGGAGACCACGAGCAGTACTTC.

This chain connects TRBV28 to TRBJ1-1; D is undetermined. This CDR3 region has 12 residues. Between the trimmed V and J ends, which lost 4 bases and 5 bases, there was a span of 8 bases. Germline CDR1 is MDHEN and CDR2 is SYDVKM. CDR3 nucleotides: TGTGCCAGCAGTTCATTGACAACTGAAGCTTTCTTT. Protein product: CASSSLTTEAFF.

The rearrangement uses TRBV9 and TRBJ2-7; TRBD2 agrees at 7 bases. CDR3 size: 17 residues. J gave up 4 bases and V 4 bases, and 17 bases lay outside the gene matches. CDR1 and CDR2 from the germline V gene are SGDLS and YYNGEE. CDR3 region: CASSTYSSGEGLYEQYF. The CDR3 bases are TGTGCCAGCAGCACTTACTCGTCGGGGGAGGGCTTATACGAGCAGTACTTC.

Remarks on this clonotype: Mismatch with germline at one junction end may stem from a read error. This CDR3 reads CTIHPTGGSGEQYF. CDR3 sequence (DNA): TGTACCATCCACCCGACAGGAGGGTCGGGCGAGCAGTACTTC. The V and J genes are TRBV10-3 and TRBJ2-4, with D perhaps TRBD1 or TRBD2 (6 bases each). TRBJ2-7 matches the DNA end more closely, so the J call is doubtful. This CDR3 region has 14 residues. CDR1 and CDR2 (germline): ENHRY, SYGVKD.

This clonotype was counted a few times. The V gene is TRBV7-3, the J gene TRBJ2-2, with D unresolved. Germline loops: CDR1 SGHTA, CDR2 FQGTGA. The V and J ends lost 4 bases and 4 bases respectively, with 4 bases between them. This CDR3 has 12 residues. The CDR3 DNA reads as TGTGCCAGCAGCTACGGCACCGGGGAGCTGTTTTTT. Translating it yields CASSYGTGELFF.

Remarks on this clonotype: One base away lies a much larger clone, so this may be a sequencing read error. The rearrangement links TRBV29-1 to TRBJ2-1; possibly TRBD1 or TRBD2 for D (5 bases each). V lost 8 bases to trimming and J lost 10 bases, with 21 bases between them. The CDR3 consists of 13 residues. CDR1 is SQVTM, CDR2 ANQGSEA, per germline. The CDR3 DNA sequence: TGCAGCTCAAGATCGGGGCGATACTACGAGCAGTTCTTC. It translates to CSSRSGRYYEQFF.

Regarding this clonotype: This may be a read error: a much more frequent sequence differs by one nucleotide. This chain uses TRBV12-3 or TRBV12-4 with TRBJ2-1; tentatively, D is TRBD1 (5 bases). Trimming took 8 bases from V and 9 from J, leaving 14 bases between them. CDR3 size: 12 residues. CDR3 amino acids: CASGPRVGEQFF. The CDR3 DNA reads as TGTGCCAGCGGTCCCAGGGTTGGTGAGCAGTTCTTC.

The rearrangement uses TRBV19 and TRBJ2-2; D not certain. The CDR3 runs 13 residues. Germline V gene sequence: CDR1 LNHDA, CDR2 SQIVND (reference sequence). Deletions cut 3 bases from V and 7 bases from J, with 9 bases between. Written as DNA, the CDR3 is TGTGCCAGTAGTATCTTTGACATCGGGGAGCTGTTTTTT. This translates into CASSIFDIGELFF.

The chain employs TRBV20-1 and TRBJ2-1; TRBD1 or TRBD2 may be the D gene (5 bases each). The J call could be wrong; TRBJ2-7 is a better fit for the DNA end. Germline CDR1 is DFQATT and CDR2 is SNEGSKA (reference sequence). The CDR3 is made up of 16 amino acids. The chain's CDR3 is CSARDRTGRSYNEQYF. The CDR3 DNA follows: TGCAGTGCTAGAGATCGGACGGGACGTTCCTACAATGAGCAGTACTTC.

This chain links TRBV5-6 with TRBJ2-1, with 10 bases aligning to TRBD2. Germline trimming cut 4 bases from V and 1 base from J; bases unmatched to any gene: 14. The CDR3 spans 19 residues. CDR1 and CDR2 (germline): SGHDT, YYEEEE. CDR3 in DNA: TGTGCCAGCAGCCCAGCCAGTAGCGGGAGGACCGTTTCCTACAATGAGCAGTTCTTC. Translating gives CASSPASSGRTVSYNEQFF.